The 23 T cell receptor beta chains below all came from one sample that was sequenced in a study of blood T cell repertoires in COVID-19. Data came from immunoSEQ multiplex PCR; TCRdb stores just in-frame clones and leaves some out. The sample consists of about 81,000 clones, 75% to 95% of them appearing once. Sequenced material: peripheral blood. The receptors stem from a woman aged 50 to 65 in a cohort sampled during active COVID-19.

The chain joins TRBV7-3 to TRBJ2-7; 11 bases are a match to TRBD2. Germline V gives CDR1 SGHTA, CDR2 FQGTGA. The CDR3 sequence is 20 residues long. V was clipped by 4 bases and J by 0 bases; unmatched bases: 17. CDR3 loop: CASSSPGRGLAESFSYEQYF. In DNA, the CDR3 is TGTGCCAGCAGCTCACCCGGTAGGGGACTAGCGGAATCTTTCTCCTACGAGCAGTACTTC.

The gene calls are TRBV5-1 and TRBJ2-7, with D perhaps TRBD2 (5 bases). CDR3 length: 15 residues. V lost 0 bases to trimming and J lost 3 bases, with 13 bases between them. Germline CDR1 is SGHRS and CDR2 is YFSETQ. CDR3 nucleotide sequence: TGCGCCAGCAGCTTGGAAGAGGGTAGCAGCTACGAGCAGTACTTC. Translated: CASSLEEGSSYEQYF.

The V and J genes are TRBV5-1 and TRBJ2-3; 8 bases map to TRBD1. The CDR3 consists of 15 residues. The germline CDR1 and CDR2 sequences are SGHRS and YFSETQ. V trimming: 4 bases; J trimming: 1 base; junction bases outside the gene matches: 5. In nucleotides, the CDR3 is TGCGCCAGCAGCCGGACAGGGCAGGGCACAGATACGCAGTATTTT. It translates to CASSRTGQGTDTQYF.

As regards this clone: The sample carries other DNA sequences with the same CDR3. The V gene is TRBV5-1, the J gene TRBJ2-3; D gene uncertain. Trimming stripped 0 bases from V and 3 bases from J, with 5 bases between. The germline CDR1 and CDR2 sequences are SGHRS and YFSETQ. The CDR3 runs to 13 residues. The CDR3 reads CASSLAGTDTQYF. Written as DNA, the CDR3 is TGCGCCAGCAGCTTGGCCGGGACAGATACGCAGTATTTT.

The chain recombines TRBV2 with TRBJ2-7; D is possibly TRBD2 (5 bases). Germline V CDR1 and CDR2: SNHLY, FYNNEI. The ends were cut back, 6 bases at V and 3 bases at J, with 21 bases in the middle. This CDR3 region has 16 residues. The CDR3 region is CASRGRGRYGDYEQYF. CDR3 bases: TGTGCCAGCAGAGGGCGCGGGCGATACGGGGACTACGAGCAGTACTTC.

The gene calls are TRBV6-4 and TRBJ2-1, with 8 positions matching TRBD2. This CDR3 is built from 15 residues. Per germline, CDR1 MRHNA and CDR2 SNTAGT. Trimming took 1 base from V and 8 from J; bases not matched to a gene: 7. The CDR3 nucleotides are TGTGCCAGCAGTGACTTAGGTAGCGGGATCTATGAGCAGTTCTTC. This encodes CASSDLGSGIYEQFF.

The J gene is TRBJ2-1, the V gene TRBV10-1; 11 nucleotides line up with TRBD1. Trimming cost V 6 bases and J 6 bases; bases outside gene matches: 4. Germline assignment: CDR1 WNHNN and CDR2 SYGVQD (reference sequence). This CDR3 has 14 residues. CDR3 nucleotides: TGCGCCAGCAGACGGGACAGGGGGGGCAATGAGCAGTTCTTC. As protein: CASRRDRGGNEQFF.

V and J are TRBV28 and TRBJ1-5; D gene unclear. The V and J ends lost 3 bases and 11 bases respectively, with 5 bases between them. Germline assignment: CDR1 MDHEN and CDR2 SYDVKM. The CDR3 is 10 amino acids. The CDR3 coding sequence is TGTGCCAGCAGTTTTACGGCCCAGCATTTT. It codes for CASSFTAQHF. Full variable domain (rest looked up from reference TRBV28 and TRBJ1-5): DVKVTQSSRYLVKRTGEKVFLECVQDMDHENMFWYRQDPGLGLRLIYFSYDVKMKEKGDIPEGYSVSREKKERFSLILESASTNQTSMYLCASSFTAQHFGDGTRLSIL.

The chain joins TRBV27 to TRBJ1-1, with D unclear. Deletions cut 6 bases from V and 0 bases from J, with 11 bases between. Looked up from germline, CDR1 is MNHEY and CDR2 is SMNVEV (reference sequence). This CDR3 has 14 residues. The chain's CDR3 is CASSLTNLNTEAFF. The CDR3 nucleotides read TGTGCCAGCAGCCTGACAAATCTGAACACTGAAGCTTTCTTT.

This clone was picked up one time. The chain has TRBV7-9 and TRBJ1-4; 7 positions agree with TRBD1. The germline CDR1 and CDR2 sequences are SEHNR and FQNEAQ (reference sequence). With V trimmed by 1 base and J by 7 bases, 6 bases remained unmatched. The CDR3 sequence is 15 residues long. CDR3 in amino acids: CASSLVGPGGEKLFF. The CDR3 region has the DNA TGTGCCAGCAGCTTAGTTGGGCCAGGGGGTGAAAAACTGTTTTTT.

CDR3 sequence: CASSPGTSGPTGELFF. For the CDR3, the DNA is TGTGCCAGCAGCCCGGGGACTAGCGGACCCACCGGGGAGCTGTTTTTT. The rearrangement links TRBV3-1 (or the pseudogene TRBV3-2) to TRBJ2-2, with 11 bases identical to TRBD2. V gave up 4 bases and J gave up 4 bases; unmatched junction bases: 5. The CDR3 totals 16 residues. Germline CDR1 reads LGHDT; CDR2 reads YNNKEL (reference sequence).

This chain uses TRBV18 with TRBJ1-6; D is ambiguous. This CDR3 comprises 15 residues. CDR1 is KGHSH, CDR2 LQKENI, per germline. V lost 2 bases and J lost 5, with 10 bases in between. The CDR3 spells CASSPAGRDNSPLHF. The DNA of the CDR3 is TGTGCCAGCTCACCAGCGGGTAGGGATAATTCACCCCTCCACTTT.

The chain links TRBV19 to TRBJ1-2; D not resolved. V gave up 7 bases and J gave up 0 bases, with 18 bases separating them. CDR1 is LNHDA, CDR2 SQIVND, per germline (reference sequence). The CDR3 contains 16 residues. The CDR3 region is CASTPSSYSSNYGYTF. The CDR3 DNA is TGTGCCAGTACCCCTTCTTCGTACAGCTCTAACTATGGCTACACCTTC. The full variable domain, rest sourced from reference TRBV19 and TRBJ1-2, is DGGITQSPKYLFRKEGQNVTLSCEQNLNHDAMYWYRQDPGQGLRLIYYSQIVNDFQKGDIAEGYSVSREKKESFPLTVTSAQKNPTAFYLCASTPSSYSSNYGYTFGSGTRLTVV.

V usage is TRBV19 and J usage is TRBJ1-4; D remains ambiguous. V dropped 0 bases and J dropped 15 bases, with 8 bases sitting between them. The CDR3 consists of 11 residues. Looked up from germline, CDR1 is LNHDA and CDR2 is SQIVND (reference sequence). This CDR3 reads CASSIDTRVFF. The CDR3 DNA sequence: TGTGCCAGTAGTATAGATACCCGGGTGTTTTTT.

This chain links TRBV3-1 (or the pseudogene TRBV3-2) with TRBJ1-1; 9 bases align to TRBD1. Trimming at V came to 3 bases and at J to 6 bases, leaving 2 bases not matched to a gene. Germline V CDR1 and CDR2: LGHDT, YNNKEL (reference sequence). The CDR3 extends over 13 amino acids. CDR3 residues: CASSHRQGAEAFF. The CDR3 DNA sequence: TGTGCCAGCAGCCATAGACAGGGGGCTGAAGCTTTCTTT.

The chain links TRBV5-1 to TRBJ1-1, with D uncertain. V lost 0 bases to trimming and J lost 2 bases, with 5 bases between them. The germline V gene encodes CDR1 SGHRS and CDR2 YFSETQ. The CDR3 totals 13 residues. The CDR3 DNA reads as TGCGCCAGCAGCTTGGGAACAAACACTGAAGCTTTCTTT. This encodes CASSLGTNTEAFF.

The chain employs TRBV7-9 and TRBJ2-1, with 7 nucleotides matching TRBD2. The V segment lost 5 bases and the J segment 1 base; nucleotides outside the gene matches: 8. Germline-derived CDR1 and CDR2 are SEHNR and FQNEAQ (reference sequence). This CDR3 has 16 amino acids. CDR3 protein: CASSPGLVGSYNEQFF. The CDR3 DNA is TGTGCCAGCAGCCCAGGACTAGTTGGGTCCTACAATGAGCAGTTCTTC. The variable domain in full, with the rest retrieved from reference TRBV7-9 and TRBJ2-1, is DTGVSQNPRHKITKRGQNVTFRCDPISEHNRLYWYRQTLGQGPEFLTYFQNEAQLEKSRLLSDRFSAERPKGSFSTLEIQRTEQGDSAMYLCASSPGLVGSYNEQFFGPGTRLTVL.

The rearrangement links TRBV5-4 to TRBJ1-4; the match to TRBD1 covers 7 bases. Germline CDR1 is SGHNT and CDR2 is YYREEE (reference sequence). J gave up 6 bases and V 4 bases, and 9 bases lay outside the gene matches. This CDR3 contains 15 residues. CDR3 DNA: TGTGCCAGCAGCCCAGGCGGACAGGAAGATGAAAAACTGTTTTTT. As protein: CASSPGGQEDEKLFF.

The chain links TRBV3-1 (or the pseudogene TRBV3-2) to TRBJ2-1; 9 positions agree with TRBD2. Germline loops: CDR1 LGHDT, CDR2 YNNKEL (reference sequence). The V and J ends lost 0 bases and 15 bases, in that order; junction bases with no gene match: 6. This CDR3 is built from 13 residues. The CDR3 here is CASSQDLGGGVFF. The CDR3 coding sequence is TGTGCCAGCAGCCAAGATCTAGGCGGGGGGGTGTTCTTC.

The chain combines TRBV6-5 with TRBJ2-7, with a tentative D call TRBD1 (6 bases). CDR3 size: 14 residues. Trimming left V 10 bases short and J 0 bases short, with 16 bases between. CDR1 MNHEY and CDR2 SVGAGI come from the germline V gene. Here the CDR3 reads CAIRDTLNSYEQYF. The CDR3 region has the DNA TGTGCCATCAGGGACACCCTAAACTCCTACGAGCAGTACTTC.

This chain connects TRBV10-3 to TRBJ2-2; the D is unclear. The CDR3 extends over 12 amino acids. Germline V gene sequence: CDR1 ENHRY, CDR2 SYGVKD. The ends were cut back, 8 bases at V and 5 bases at J, with 9 bases in the middle. The CDR3 here is CAISSSTGELFF. CDR3 DNA sequence: TGTGCCATCTCTTCCTCTACCGGGGAGCTGTTTTTT.

There are a few counts of this clone. The chain recombines TRBV28 with TRBJ1-5, with D possibly TRBD1 on 6 matching bases. The CDR3 has 16 residues. Germline CDR1 reads MDHEN; CDR2 reads SYDVKM. Trimming pared 7 bases from V and 0 bases from J, leaving 16 bases between. Written as DNA, the CDR3 is TGTGCCAGCAATCCCTTGGGGACAACTAGCAATCAGCCCCAGCATTTT. Amino acid sequence: CASNPLGTTSNQPQHF.

The chain links TRBV4-1 to TRBJ2-2; possible D gene TRBD1, 6 bases. This CDR3 has 15 residues. Germline V gene sequence: CDR1 MGHRA, CDR2 YSYEKL. V shed 0 bases and J shed 6 bases, with 11 bases lying between them. CDR3 in amino acids: CASSQEAGVAGELFF. The CDR3 DNA sequence: TGCGCCAGCAGCCAAGAAGCAGGGGTTGCCGGGGAGCTGTTTTTT.